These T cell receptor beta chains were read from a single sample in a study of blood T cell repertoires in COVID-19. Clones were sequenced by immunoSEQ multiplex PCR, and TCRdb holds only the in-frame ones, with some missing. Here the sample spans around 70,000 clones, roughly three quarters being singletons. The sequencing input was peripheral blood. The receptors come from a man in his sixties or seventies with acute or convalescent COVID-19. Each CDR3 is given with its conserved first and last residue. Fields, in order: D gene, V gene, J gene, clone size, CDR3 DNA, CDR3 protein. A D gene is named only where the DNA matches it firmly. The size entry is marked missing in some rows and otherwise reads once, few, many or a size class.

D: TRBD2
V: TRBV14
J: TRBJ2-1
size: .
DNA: TGTGCCAGCAGCCAAGCTAGCGGATACAATGAGCAGTTCTTC
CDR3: CASSQASGYNEQFF

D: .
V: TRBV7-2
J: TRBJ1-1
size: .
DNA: TGTGCCAGCAGCGCCGGTGCAGGAACTCTGCACACTGAAGCTTTCTTT
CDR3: CASSAGAGTLHTEAFF

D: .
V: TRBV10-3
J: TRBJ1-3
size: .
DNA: TGTGCCACCCAGGAAGGGACAATCTTAAGGTCCTCTGGAAACACCATATATTTT
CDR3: CATQEGTILRSSGNTIYF

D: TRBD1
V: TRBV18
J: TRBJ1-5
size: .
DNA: TGTGCCAGCTCACCCGGACAGGGAGGTAATCAGCCCCAGCATTTT
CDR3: CASSPGQGGNQPQHF

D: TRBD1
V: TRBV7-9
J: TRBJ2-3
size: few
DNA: TGTGCCAGCAGCCAGACAGGGTTCGGCGATACGCAGTATTTT
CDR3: CASSQTGFGDTQYF

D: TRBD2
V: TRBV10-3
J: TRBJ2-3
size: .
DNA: TGTGCCATCAGGGGACTAGCGGGAGGCGAAGATACGCAGTATTTT
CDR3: CAIRGLAGGEDTQYF

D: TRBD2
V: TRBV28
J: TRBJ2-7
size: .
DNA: TGTGCCAGCAGTCCCCTACCCGGGGAGGGCGGCCACGAGCAGTACTTC
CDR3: CASSPLPGEGGHEQYF

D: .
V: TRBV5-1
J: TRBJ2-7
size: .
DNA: TGCGCCAGCAGCTTTTCTCGGGAGAGGCGCGAGCAGTACTTC
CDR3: CASSFSRERREQYF

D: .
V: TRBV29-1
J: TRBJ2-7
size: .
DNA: TGCAGCGTTGGAGGGCGGGGACCCTCCTACGAGCAGTACTTC
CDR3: CSVGGRGPSYEQYF

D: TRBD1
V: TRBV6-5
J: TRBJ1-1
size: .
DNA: TGTGCCACCGGGACAGGGGTAAGGACTGAAGCTTTCTTT
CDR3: CATGTGVRTEAFF

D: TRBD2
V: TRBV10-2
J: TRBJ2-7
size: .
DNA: TGCGCCAGCAGAGCGGGAGGACACTACGAGCAGTACTTC
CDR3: CASRAGGHYEQYF

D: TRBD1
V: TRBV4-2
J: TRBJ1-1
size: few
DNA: TGTGCCAGCAGCCAAGTTACGACAGGGGGCTTGAACACTGAAGCTTTCTTT
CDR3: CASSQVTTGGLNTEAFF

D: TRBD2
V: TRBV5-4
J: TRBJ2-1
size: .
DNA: TGTGCCAGCAGCAGAACCGTAGCGGGAGGATCTTACAATGAGCAGTTCTTC
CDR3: CASSRTVAGGSYNEQFF

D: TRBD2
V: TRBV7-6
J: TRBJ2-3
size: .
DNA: TGTGCCAGCAGCAGAGCGGGGGTAGATACGCAGTATTTT
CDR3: CASSRAGVDTQYF

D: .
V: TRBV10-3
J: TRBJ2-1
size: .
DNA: TGTGCCATCAGTGAGGGTTGGGACACTCCATTGACCAGAAGGCATGAGCAGTTCTTC
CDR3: CAISEGWDTPLTRRHEQFF

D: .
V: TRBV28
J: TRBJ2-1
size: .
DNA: TGTGCCAGCTCCCCATTAGGGGGGACAGCCTCCTACAATGAGCAGTTCTTC
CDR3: CASSPLGGTASYNEQFF

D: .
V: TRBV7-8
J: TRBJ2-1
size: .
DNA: TGTGCCAGCAGCCGAGGACTGGCCGACAATGAGCAGTTCTTC
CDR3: CASSRGLADNEQFF

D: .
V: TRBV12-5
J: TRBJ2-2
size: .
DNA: TGTGCTAGTGGTTTGATGGGGGCCGGCACCGGGGAGCTGTTTTTT
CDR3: CASGLMGAGTGELFF

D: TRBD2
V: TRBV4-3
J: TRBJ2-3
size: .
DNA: TGCGCCAGCAGCCAAGTTGGGACTAGCGGGAGCACAGATACGCAGTATTTT
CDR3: CASSQVGTSGSTDTQYF

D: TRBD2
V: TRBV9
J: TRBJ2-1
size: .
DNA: TGTGCCAGCAGCGTAACTAGCGGGACTGGCAATGAGCAGTTCTTC
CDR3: CASSVTSGTGNEQFF

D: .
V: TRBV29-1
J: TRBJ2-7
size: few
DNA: TGCAGCGTTTCCTTCCCTGGAACAGGCGCCTCCTACGAGCAGTACTTC
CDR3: CSVSFPGTGASYEQYF

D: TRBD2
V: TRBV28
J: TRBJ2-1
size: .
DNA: TGTGCCAGCAGTTTACCCCGCCTAGCGGGATACAATGAGCAGTTCTTC
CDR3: CASSLPRLAGYNEQFF

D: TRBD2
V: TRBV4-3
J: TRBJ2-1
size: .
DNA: TGCGCCAGCAGCCAAGATTTAGCGGGAGGGCCTTACAATGAGCAGTTCTTC
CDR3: CASSQDLAGGPYNEQFF

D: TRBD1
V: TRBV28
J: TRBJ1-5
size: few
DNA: TGTGCCAGCAGTTTAATCACAGGGGGTCCAGGGCGGCCCCAGCATTTT
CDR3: CASSLITGGPGRPQHF

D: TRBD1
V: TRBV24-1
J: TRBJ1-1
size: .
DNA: TGTGCCACCAGGGAAACAGGGGGTAACACTGAAGCTTTCTTT
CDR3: CATRETGGNTEAFF

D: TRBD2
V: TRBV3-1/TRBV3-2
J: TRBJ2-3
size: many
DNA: TGTGCCAGCAGCCAGATCGAATGGGAGGGGATCGGCGGTACGCAGTATTTT
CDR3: CASSQIEWEGIGGTQYF

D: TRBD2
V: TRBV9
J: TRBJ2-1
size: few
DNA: TGTGCCAGCAGTTATGCCGGGACTAGCGGGAGTAACCCAAGGAATGAGCAGTTCTTC
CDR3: CASSYAGTSGSNPRNEQFF